The following is a TCR beta chain sequence with its context. Authors' methods: Amplified reference gene primers provided the basis for estimating nucleated cell counts. Data came from immunoSEQ multiplex PCR; TCRdb stores just in-frame clones and leaves some out. The V and J calls and clone size are taken from that table; D and trimming were inferred from the DNA. The table includes hundreds of thousands of clones, approximately 90% detected once. Those enrolled in Seattle joined during active infection and were followed longitudinally afterward. These data belong to a study of blood T cell repertoires in COVID-19. Whole-study context: Samples taken during acute and convalescent COVID-19 were collected in the United States, Italy and Spain. The cDNA or gDNA used as material had been derived from T cells, B-cell-depleted T cells, or PBMCs.

This CDR3 is built from 13 residues. Trimming left V 3 bases short and J 8 bases short, with 13 bases between. CDR1 and CDR2 from the germline V gene are LNHDA and SQIVND (reference sequence). Sequencing input: peripheral blood. This sequence originates from a woman in her forties or fifties with COVID-19, enrolled during active disease. V is TRBV19 and J is TRBJ1-1; no reliable D call. DNA of the CDR3: TGTGCCAGTAGTATGGGTGGCGCAGGAGAAGCTTTCTTT. It codes for CASSMGGAGEAFF.